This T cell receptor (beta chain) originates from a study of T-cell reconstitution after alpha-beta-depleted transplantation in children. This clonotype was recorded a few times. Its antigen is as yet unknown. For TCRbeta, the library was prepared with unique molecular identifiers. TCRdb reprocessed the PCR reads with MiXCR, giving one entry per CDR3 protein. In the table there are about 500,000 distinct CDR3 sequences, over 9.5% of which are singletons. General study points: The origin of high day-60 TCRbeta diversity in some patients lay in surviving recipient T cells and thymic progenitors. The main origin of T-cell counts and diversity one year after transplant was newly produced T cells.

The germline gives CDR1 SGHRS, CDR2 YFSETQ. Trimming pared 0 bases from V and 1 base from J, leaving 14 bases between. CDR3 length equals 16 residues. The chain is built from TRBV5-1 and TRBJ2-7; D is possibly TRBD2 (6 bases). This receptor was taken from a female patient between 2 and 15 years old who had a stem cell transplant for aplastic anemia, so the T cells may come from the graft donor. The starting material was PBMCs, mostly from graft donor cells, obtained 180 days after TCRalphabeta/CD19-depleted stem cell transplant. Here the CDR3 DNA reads TGCGCCAGCAGCTTGGCCGGGCAGGGACTTTCCTACGAGCAGTACTTC. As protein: CASSLAGQGLSYEQYF.